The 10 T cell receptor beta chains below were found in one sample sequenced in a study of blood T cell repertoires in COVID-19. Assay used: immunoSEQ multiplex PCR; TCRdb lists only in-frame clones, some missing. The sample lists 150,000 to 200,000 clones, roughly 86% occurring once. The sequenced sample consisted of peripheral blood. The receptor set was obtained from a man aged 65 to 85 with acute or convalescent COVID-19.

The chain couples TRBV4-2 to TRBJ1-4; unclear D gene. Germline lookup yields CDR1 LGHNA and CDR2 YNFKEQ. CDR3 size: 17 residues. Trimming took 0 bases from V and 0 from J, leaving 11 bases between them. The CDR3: CASSQESRVATNEKLFF. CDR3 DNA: TGTGCCAGCAGCCAAGAATCCCGGGTTGCAACTAATGAAAAACTGTTTTTT.

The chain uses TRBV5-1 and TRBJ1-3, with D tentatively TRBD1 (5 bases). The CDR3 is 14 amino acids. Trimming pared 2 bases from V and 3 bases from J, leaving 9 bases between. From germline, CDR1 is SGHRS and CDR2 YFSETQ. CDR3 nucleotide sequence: TGCGCCAGCAGCTTTTTAGGGGTTGGAAACACCATATATTTT. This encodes CASSFLGVGNTIYF.

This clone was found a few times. CDR3 in amino acids: CASSLGGSYEQYF. CDR3 nucleotides: TGTGCCAGCAGCCTAGGGGGAAGCTACGAGCAGTACTTC. The J gene is TRBJ2-7, the V gene TRBV6-5; D possibly corresponds to TRBD1 (6 bases). The ends were cut back, 6 bases at V and 3 bases at J, with 12 bases in the middle. Germline CDR1 reads MNHEY; CDR2 reads SVGAGI. The length of the CDR3 is 13 residues.

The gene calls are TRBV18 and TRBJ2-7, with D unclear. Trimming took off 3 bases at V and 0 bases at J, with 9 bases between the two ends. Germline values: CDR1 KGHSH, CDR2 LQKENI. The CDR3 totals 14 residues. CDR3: CASSPSRRSYEQYF. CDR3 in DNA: TGTGCCAGCTCACCGTCTAGACGCTCCTACGAGCAGTACTTC.

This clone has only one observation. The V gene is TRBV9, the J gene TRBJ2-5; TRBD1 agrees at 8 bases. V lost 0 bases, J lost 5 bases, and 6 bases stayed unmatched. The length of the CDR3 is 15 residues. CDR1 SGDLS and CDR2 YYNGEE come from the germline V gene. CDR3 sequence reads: CASSVGPGGRETQYF. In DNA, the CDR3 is TGTGCCAGCAGCGTAGGGCCAGGGGGCCGGGAGACCCAGTACTTC.

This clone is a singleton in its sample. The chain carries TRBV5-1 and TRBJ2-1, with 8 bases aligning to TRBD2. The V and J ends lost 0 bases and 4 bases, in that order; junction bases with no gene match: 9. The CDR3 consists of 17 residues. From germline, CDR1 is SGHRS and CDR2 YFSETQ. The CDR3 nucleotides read TGCGCCAGCAGCTTGGGTTTAGCGGGAAGCTATTACAATGAGCAGTTCTTC. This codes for CASSLGLAGSYYNEQFF.

The CDR3 protein is CASSTMGQGSTDTQYF. In DNA form, the CDR3 reads TGTGCCAGCAGCACCATGGGGCAGGGGTCCACAGATACGCAGTATTTT. The J gene is TRBJ2-3, the V gene TRBV28; tentatively, D is TRBD1 (6 bases). V was cut by 6 bases and J by 2 bases, with 18 bases left in between. The CDR3 has 16 residues. In germline, CDR1 is MDHEN, CDR2 SYDVKM.

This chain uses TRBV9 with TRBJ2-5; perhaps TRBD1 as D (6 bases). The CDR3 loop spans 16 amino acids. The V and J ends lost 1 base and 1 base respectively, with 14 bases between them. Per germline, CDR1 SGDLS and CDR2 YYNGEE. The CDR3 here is CASSVSGGQSQETQYF. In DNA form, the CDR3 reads TGTGCCAGCAGCGTAAGTGGAGGACAGAGCCAAGAGACCCAGTACTTC.

CDR3 amino acids: CASSPGTRLRPQHF. Written as DNA, the CDR3 is TGTGCCAGCAGTCCCGGGACACGACTTCGGCCCCAGCATTTT. The chain is built from TRBV28 and TRBJ1-5; a possible D gene is TRBD1 (6 bases). Trimming took 5 bases from V and 9 from J, leaving 17 bases between them. There are 14 residues in the CDR3. Germline V gives CDR1 MDHEN, CDR2 SYDVKM.

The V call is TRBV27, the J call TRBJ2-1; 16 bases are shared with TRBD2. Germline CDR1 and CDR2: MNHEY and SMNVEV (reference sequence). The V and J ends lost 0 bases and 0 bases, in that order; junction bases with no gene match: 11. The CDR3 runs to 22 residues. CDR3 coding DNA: TGTGCCAGCAGTTTATCTCTTCGAGGGACTAGCGGGGGGGATAGCTCCTACAATGAGCAGTTCTTC. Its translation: CASSLSLRGTSGGDSSYNEQFF.